This T cell receptor (beta chain) is from a study of PD-L1 blockade in urothelial cancer. Study at large: When blood samples were assessed, the median T cell count was about 140,000.

Sequencing was performed with immunoSEQ multiplex PCR; in TCRdb, only in-frame clones are kept and a portion is missing. The sample lists roughly 63,000 clones, roughly 79% occurring once. This sample's time point: pretreatment peripheral blood. Patients suffered from locally advanced or metastatic urothelial carcinoma. Remarks on this clone: Its antigen remains unidentified.

General study results and limits: Those with durable benefit had larger increases in tumor-associated blood clones at 3 weeks.

This TCR was recovered from a man aged 70-80 years with urothelial cancer. Specimen: PBMCs, collected around atezolizumab (anti-PD-L1) treatment.

In nucleotides, the CDR3 is TGTGCCAGCAGTTTAGGGCAGGGGAATCAGCCCCAGCATTTT. Translation: CASSLGQGNQPQHF. The rearrangement joins TRBV28 to TRBJ1-5; perhaps TRBD1 as D (6 bases). Germline CDR1 MDHEN, CDR2 SYDVKM. The V end lost 2 bases, the J end lost 4 bases, and 9 bases lay between the germline ends. CDR3 length equals 14 residues.